What follows describes a single T cell receptor beta chain. The antigen is undetermined. This entry belongs to a study of beta chain features in type 1 diabetes. Overall study: On cell yields, gender and age, patients and healthy donors were similar. Findings and caveats of the study: Overrepresentation of cells with high TCR expression could result from cDNA sequencing. A moderate, significant TCRB CDR3 shortening appeared in type 1 diabetes across four CD4+ subsets.

Trimming removed 2 bases at V and 6 bases at J, with 11 bases between. The length of the CDR3 is 14 residues. CDR1 and CDR2 (germline): MDHEN, SYDVKM. Since all of the isolated RNA was reverse transcribed, expressed TCRB transcripts were what got sequenced. This table comes from immunoSEQ multiplex PCR, and its TCRdb copy is limited to in-frame clones, with some not included. The sample comprises roughly 340,000 clones, roughly 14% of which are singletons, and roughly 0.016% rests with the top ten. V usage is TRBV28 and J usage is TRBJ2-1; D not certain. The clonotype comes from a young woman with type 1 diabetes. The sequenced material came from naive CD4+ T cells from blood. The CDR3, as DNA: TGTGCCAGCAGTTTACAAGACAAGCCCAATGAGCAGTTCTTC. Translating it yields CASSLQDKPNEQFF.